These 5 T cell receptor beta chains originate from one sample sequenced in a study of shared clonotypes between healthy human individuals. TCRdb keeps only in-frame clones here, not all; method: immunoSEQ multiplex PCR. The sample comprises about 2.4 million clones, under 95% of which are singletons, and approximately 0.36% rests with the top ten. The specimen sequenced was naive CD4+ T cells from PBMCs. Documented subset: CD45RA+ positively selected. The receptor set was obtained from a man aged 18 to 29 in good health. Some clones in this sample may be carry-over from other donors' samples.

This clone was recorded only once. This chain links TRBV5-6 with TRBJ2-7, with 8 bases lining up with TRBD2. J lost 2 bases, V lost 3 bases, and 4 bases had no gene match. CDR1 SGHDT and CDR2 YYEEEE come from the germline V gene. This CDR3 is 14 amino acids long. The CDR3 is CASSSAGVPYEQYF. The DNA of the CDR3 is TGTGCCAGCAGCTCAGCGGGAGTGCCCTACGAGCAGTACTTC.

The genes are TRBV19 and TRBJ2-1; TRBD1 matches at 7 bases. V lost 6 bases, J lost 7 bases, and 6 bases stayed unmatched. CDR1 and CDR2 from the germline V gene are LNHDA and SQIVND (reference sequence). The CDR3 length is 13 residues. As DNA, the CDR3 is TGTGCCAGTAGCCCCCGCAGGGGGAATGAGCAGTTCTTC. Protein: CASSPRRGNEQFF.

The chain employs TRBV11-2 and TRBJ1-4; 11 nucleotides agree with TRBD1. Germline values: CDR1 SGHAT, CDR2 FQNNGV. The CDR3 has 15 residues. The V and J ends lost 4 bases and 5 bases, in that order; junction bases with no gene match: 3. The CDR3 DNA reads TGTGCCAGCAGCTCCTGGGACAGGGGGAATGAAAAACTGTTTTTT. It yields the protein CASSSWDRGNEKLFF.

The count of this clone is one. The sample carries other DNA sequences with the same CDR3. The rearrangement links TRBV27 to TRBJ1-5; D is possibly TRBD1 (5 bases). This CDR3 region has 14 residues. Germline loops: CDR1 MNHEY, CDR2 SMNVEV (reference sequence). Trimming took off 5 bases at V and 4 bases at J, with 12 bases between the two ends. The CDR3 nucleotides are TGTGCCAGCAGTCTCCGGGACGGAAATCAGCCCCAGCATTTT. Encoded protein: CASSLRDGNQPQHF.

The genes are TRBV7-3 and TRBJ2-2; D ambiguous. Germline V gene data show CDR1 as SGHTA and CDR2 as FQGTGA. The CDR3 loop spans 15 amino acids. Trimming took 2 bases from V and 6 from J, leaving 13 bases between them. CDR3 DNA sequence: TGTGCCAGCAGCTTAGTGTCTAGTGAGCCCGGGGAGCTGTTTTTT. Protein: CASSLVSSEPGELFF.